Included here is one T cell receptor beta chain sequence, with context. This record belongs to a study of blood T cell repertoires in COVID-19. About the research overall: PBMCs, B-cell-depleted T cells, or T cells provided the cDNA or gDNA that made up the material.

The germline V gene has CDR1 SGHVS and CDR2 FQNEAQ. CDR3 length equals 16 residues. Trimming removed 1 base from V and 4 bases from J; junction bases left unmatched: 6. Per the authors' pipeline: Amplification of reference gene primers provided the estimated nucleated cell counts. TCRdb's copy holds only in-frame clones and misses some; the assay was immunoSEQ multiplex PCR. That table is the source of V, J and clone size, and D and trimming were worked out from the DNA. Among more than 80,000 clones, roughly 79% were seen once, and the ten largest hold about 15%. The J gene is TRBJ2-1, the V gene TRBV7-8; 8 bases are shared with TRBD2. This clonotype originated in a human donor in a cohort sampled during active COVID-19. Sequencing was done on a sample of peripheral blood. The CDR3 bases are TGTGCCAGCAGCTTAGTTGCGGGAGGCCGTTACAATGAGCAGTTCTTC. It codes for CASSLVAGGRYNEQFF. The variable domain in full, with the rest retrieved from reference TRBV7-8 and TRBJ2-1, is GAGVSQSPRYKVAKRGQDVALRCDPISGHVSLFWYQQALGQGPEFLTYFQNEAQLDKSGLPSDRFFAERPEGSVSTLKIQRTQQEDSAVYLCASSLVAGGRYNEQFFGPGTRLTVL.